What follows describes a single TCR beta chain. The CDR3 has 13 amino acids. In germline, CDR1 is SNHLY, CDR2 FYNNEI. The V gene lost 5 bases and the J gene lost 8 bases, with 15 bases spanning the gap. The data derive from a study of shared clonotypes between healthy human individuals. Study-level background: In total, the donors were a couple of women and three men aged 18 to 49.

Measured with immunoSEQ multiplex PCR; TCRdb has only the in-frame clones, and not every one. Among 2.5 million or so clones listed, about 92% were seen once. The V gene is TRBV2, the J gene TRBJ1-2; D is possibly TRBD1 (6 bases). The sample comprised naive CD4+ T cells sorted from blood. Subset meaning: CD45RA+ positively selected. The receptor was derived from a man aged 18 to 30 in good health. The CDR3 region has the DNA TGTGCCAGCAGTCGTACAGGGTCAAAGGGCTACACCTTC. It codes for CASSRTGSKGYTF.